Listed below are T cell receptor beta chains from one sample, sequenced in a study of T cell responses to AZD1222 COVID-19 vaccine. Measured with immunoSEQ multiplex PCR; TCRdb has only the in-frame clones, and not every one. The table shows about 130,000 clones, with 86% occurring only once. This material consisted of peripheral blood, taken on day 0 of AZD1222 vaccination. All receptors come from an adult in good health. Both conserved end residues are part of each CDR3. Each record gives: clone size, V gene, D gene, J gene, CDR3 DNA, CDR3 protein. A D gene is named only where the DNA matches it firmly. Size is omitted from some rows. Given values are once, few, many or a class for expanded clones.

NA	TRBV7-9	TRBD1	TRBJ2-1	TGTGCCAGCAGTCCTAGTGGGGGACAGGTTATCAATGAGCAGTTCTTC	CASSPSGGQVINEQFF
NA	TRBV7-2	NA	TRBJ2-2	TGTGCCAGCAGCTTACTTGCACAGGGCGCCGGGGAGCTGTTTTTT	CASSLLAQGAGELFF
NA	TRBV2	NA	TRBJ1-3	TGTGCCAGCAGTGAGACAGGTGGAAACACCATATATTTT	CASSETGGNTIYF
once	TRBV5-4	NA	TRBJ2-7	TGTGCCACGTCCATGGGGCACGAGCAGTACTTC	CATSMGHEQYF
NA	TRBV6-5	NA	TRBJ2-7	TGTGCCAGCAGTTACAGGCGGGCCTACGAGCAGTACTTC	CASSYRRAYEQYF
NA	TRBV19	NA	TRBJ2-7	TGTGCCAGTAGTACCTCCTCGGACGGTTCCTACGAGCAGTACTTC	CASSTSSDGSYEQYF
NA	TRBV6-5	NA	TRBJ1-1	TGTGCCAGCCTTACAACCACCTCCATGAACACTGAAGCTTTCTTT	CASLTTTSMNTEAFF
once	TRBV6-1	NA	TRBJ2-2	TGTGCCAGCAGTGTATTCGGGGCCCTGAACACCGGGGAGCTGTTTTTT	CASSVFGALNTGELFF
few	TRBV3-1/TRBV3-2	TRBD1	TRBJ1-1	TGTGCCAGCAGCCAGGAAACCCCGACAGGGGTTCCCCCTCGGAACACTGAAGCTTTCTTT	CASSQETPTGVPPRNTEAFF
NA	TRBV19	TRBD1	TRBJ1-6	TGTGCCACCTGGGACAGAGGAAATAATTCACCCCTCCACTTT	CATWDRGNNSPLHF
NA	TRBV28	TRBD1	TRBJ1-4	TGTGCCAGCAGTTTGGTGACAGGGGGGAATGAAAAACTGTTTTTT	CASSLVTGGNEKLFF
few	TRBV5-1	NA	TRBJ1-2	TGCGCCAGCAGCTTGGATAGGTCCCCCTCCGGGGGCTACACCTTC	CASSLDRSPSGGYTF
few	TRBV5-6	NA	TRBJ1-2	TGTGCCAGCAGCTTCGGGGGTTCATACTATGGCTACACCTTC	CASSFGGSYYGYTF
NA	TRBV7-8	TRBD1	TRBJ2-1	TGTGCCAGCAGCTTAGGACAGGGGGTTTACAATGAGCAGTTCTTC	CASSLGQGVYNEQFF
NA	TRBV7-2	NA	TRBJ1-4	TGTGCCAGCAGCTTCTGGGGCGAAAAACTGTTTTTT	CASSFWGEKLFF
few	TRBV28	TRBD2	TRBJ2-1	TGTGCCAGCAGTTTTGCGGGGGGGTACAATGAGCAGTTCTTC	CASSFAGGYNEQFF
NA	TRBV11-2	TRBD1	TRBJ1-6	TGTGCCAGCAGCCCTGGACAGGCACCCCTCCACTTT	CASSPGQAPLHF
NA	TRBV7-2	TRBD1	TRBJ2-1	TGTGCCAGCAGCTTACAGGGGGCCCTCTACAATGAGCAGTTCTTC	CASSLQGALYNEQFF